The 9 T cell receptor beta chains given below trace back to one sample, sequenced in a study of blood T cell repertoires in COVID-19. Generated by immunoSEQ multiplex PCR, the TCRdb table keeps only in-frame clones and is missing some. Of 150,000 to 200,000 clones in the sample, roughly 80% were seen once. The sample taken for sequencing was peripheral blood. These receptors all come from a woman aged 40 to 55 with acute or convalescent COVID-19.

The chain carries TRBV10-3 and TRBJ2-5; 8 bases map to TRBD2. The CDR3 is 14 residues long. Losses at the gene ends were 6 bases for V and 5 bases for J; bases not matched to a gene: 8. CDR1 is ENHRY and CDR2 is SYGVKD in the germline V gene. The CDR3 DNA sequence: TGTGCCATCAGCACGGGACTAGAGGTGGAGACCCAGTACTTC. Translating it yields CAISTGLEVETQYF.

The CDR3 DNA sequence: TGTGCCAGCAGCTTATGGGCAGGGGAAGGCAATCAGCCCCAGCATTTT. Translating it yields CASSLWAGEGNQPQHF. The J gene is TRBJ1-5, the V gene TRBV7-8; tentatively, D is TRBD1 (6 bases). The CDR3 extends over 16 amino acids. Germline V gene data show CDR1 as SGHVS and CDR2 as FQNEAQ. V gave up 2 bases and J gave up 2 bases, with 13 bases separating them.

The chain uses TRBV6-9 and TRBJ2-1; D gene uncertain. Trimming removed 8 bases at V and 2 bases at J, with 10 bases between. This CDR3 contains 13 residues. The V gene's germline CDR1 is MNHGY and CDR2 SVAAGI. The CDR3 sequence: CASSPSTYNEQFF. The CDR3 DNA follows: TGTGCCAGCTCGCCCAGTACCTACAATGAGCAGTTCTTC.

This clone was seen a handful of times. The chain is built from TRBV28 and TRBJ2-7; D is undetermined. The CDR3 extends over 14 amino acids. Per the germline V gene, CDR1 is MDHEN and CDR2 is SYDVKM. Between the trimmed V and J ends, which lost 1 base and 2 bases, there was a span of 9 bases. The CDR3 DNA is TGTGCCAGCAGTTTATCACTACCGCCCTACGAGCAGTACTTC. It encodes CASSLSLPPYEQYF.

This chain joins TRBV25-1 and TRBJ1-2; 7 positions match TRBD1. Trimming cost V 3 bases and J 1 base; bases outside gene matches: 8. There are 16 residues in the CDR3. Germline CDR1 reads MGHDK; CDR2 reads SYGVNS. The CDR3 spells CASSEGQISLNYGYTF. The CDR3 DNA is TGTGCCAGCAGTGAGGGACAGATCAGCCTTAACTATGGCTACACCTTC.

CDR3 amino acids: CSASPPTGNRPFF. CDR3 nucleotide sequence: TGCAGCGCCTCCCCACCCACGGGTAATCGTCCGTTCTTC. This chain connects TRBV29-1 to TRBJ2-1, with unresolved D. Germline CDR1 SQVTM, CDR2 ANQGSEA. CDR3 length: 13 residues. V was trimmed by 7 bases and J by 15 bases, leaving 25 bases between them.

This clone was seen just once. The J gene is TRBJ1-5, the V gene TRBV2; a possible D gene is TRBD1 (6 bases). This CDR3 is 15 amino acids long. Germline V gene data show CDR1 as SNHLY and CDR2 as FYNNEI. The ends were cut back, 6 bases at V and 5 bases at J, with 17 bases in the middle. CDR3 loop: CASSLLQGVDQPQHF. As DNA, the CDR3 is TGTGCCAGCAGCCTATTACAGGGTGTAGATCAGCCCCAGCATTTT.

CDR3 sequence: CASSVQGTFWNQPQHF. The CDR3 nucleotides read TGTGCCAGCAGCGTGCAGGGTACGTTTTGGAATCAGCCCCAGCATTTT. The chain joins TRBV5-5 to TRBJ1-5, with a weak D call TRBD1 (5 bases). Looked up from germline, CDR1 is SGHKS and CDR2 is YYEKEE (reference sequence). The CDR3 contains 16 residues. Trimming left V 4 bases short and J 4 bases short, with 18 bases between. The variable domain in full, completed from reference TRBV5-5 and TRBJ1-5, reads DAGVTQSPTHLIKTRGQQVTLRCSPISGHKSVSWYQQVLGQGPQFIFQYYEKEERGRGNFPDRFSARQFPNYSSELNVNALLLGDSALYLCASSVQGTFWNQPQHFGDGTRLSIL.

Here the CDR3 DNA reads TGTGCCAGCAGCCCGGGACAGCGGTCCATCTATGGCTACACCTTC. Protein: CASSPGQRSIYGYTF. The genes are TRBV7-9 and TRBJ1-2; TRBD1 matches 7 bases. The CDR3 has 15 amino acids. The V segment lost 5 bases and the J segment 4 bases; nucleotides outside the gene matches: 10. Germline V gene lookup returns CDR1 SEHNR and CDR2 FQNEAQ (reference sequence).